These T cell receptor beta chains were read from a single sample in a study of T cell responses to AZD1222 COVID-19 vaccine. The assay was immunoSEQ multiplex PCR, and TCRdb's table has in-frame clones only and misses some. Counted here are more than 100,000 clones, approximately 92% occurring once; the ten biggest clones make up 1.5% to 2%. The sample in question was peripheral blood, obtained 28 days after the second AZD1222 dose. These receptor sequences come from an adult who received the AZD1222 COVID-19 vaccine. CDR3s include the opening cysteine and the closing phenylalanine or tryptophan. The D gene is left open where the match is weak. The listing skips clone size in some rows; elsewhere it reads once, few, many or a size class.

clone_size: few
d_call: .
cdr3_length: 13
v_call: TRBV12-3/TRBV12-4
j_call: TRBJ1-2
cdr3_aa: CASSFRARGGYTF
cdr3_nt: TGTGCCAGCAGTTTCAGAGCCCGGGGTGGCTACACCTTC

clone_size: .
d_call: TRBD1
cdr3_length: 15
v_call: TRBV3-1/TRBV3-2
j_call: TRBJ1-2
cdr3_aa: CASSQWDRSGGGYTF
cdr3_nt: TGTGCCAGCAGCCAATGGGACAGGTCAGGGGGTGGCTACACCTTC

clone_size: .
d_call: .
cdr3_length: 14
v_call: TRBV2
j_call: TRBJ1-5
cdr3_aa: CASASRVDNQPQHF
cdr3_nt: TGTGCCAGTGCGTCCAGGGTTGACAATCAGCCCCAGCATTTT

clone_size: .
d_call: TRBD1
cdr3_length: 15
v_call: TRBV2
j_call: TRBJ1-4
cdr3_aa: CASSSARGPNEKLFF
cdr3_nt: TGTGCCAGCAGCTCGGCCAGGGGGCCTAATGAAAAACTGTTTTTT

clone_size: once
d_call: .
cdr3_length: 14
v_call: TRBV27
j_call: TRBJ2-3
cdr3_aa: CASSFSGITDTQYF
cdr3_nt: TGTGCCAGCAGTTTTTCGGGTATCACAGATACGCAGTATTTT

clone_size: .
d_call: .
cdr3_length: 13
v_call: TRBV19
j_call: TRBJ1-2
cdr3_aa: CASSPGWGYGYTF
cdr3_nt: TGTGCCAGTAGTCCAGGGTGGGGGTATGGCTACACCTTC

clone_size: .
d_call: .
cdr3_length: 14
v_call: TRBV18
j_call: TRBJ2-1
cdr3_aa: CASSPRQGDNEQFF
cdr3_nt: TGTGCCAGCTCACCACGACAAGGAGACAATGAGCAGTTCTTC

clone_size: .
d_call: TRBD1
cdr3_length: 15
v_call: TRBV6-5
j_call: TRBJ1-3
cdr3_aa: CASSYSTGGADTIYF
cdr3_nt: TGTGCCAGCAGTTACTCGACAGGGGGCGCAGACACCATATATTTT

clone_size: once
d_call: .
cdr3_length: 13
v_call: TRBV30
j_call: TRBJ1-1
cdr3_aa: CAWSVSRLSEAFF
cdr3_nt: TGTGCCTGGAGTGTATCAAGGCTTTCTGAAGCTTTCTTT

clone_size: .
d_call: TRBD1
cdr3_length: 17
v_call: TRBV4-3
j_call: TRBJ1-4
cdr3_aa: CASSQGGQGRTNEKLFF
cdr3_nt: TGCGCCAGCAGCCAAGGCGGACAGGGGAGGACTAATGAAAAACTGTTTTTT

clone_size: .
d_call: TRBD2
cdr3_length: 19
v_call: TRBV7-2
j_call: TRBJ2-1
cdr3_aa: CASSLAPPLAGGVYNEQFF
cdr3_nt: TGTGCCAGCAGCTTAGCCCCTCCATTAGCGGGAGGGGTGTACAATGAGCAGTTCTTC

clone_size: .
d_call: .
cdr3_length: 15
v_call: TRBV3-1/TRBV3-2
j_call: TRBJ2-4
cdr3_aa: CASSQDLVAKNIQYF
cdr3_nt: TGTGCCAGCAGCCAAGATTTGGTAGCCAAAAACATTCAGTACTTC

clone_size: .
d_call: .
cdr3_length: 13
v_call: TRBV5-1
j_call: TRBJ1-5
cdr3_aa: CASSLVAGQPQHF
cdr3_nt: TGCGCCAGCAGCTTGGTTGCCGGGCAGCCCCAGCATTTT

clone_size: .
d_call: .
cdr3_length: 11
v_call: TRBV30
j_call: TRBJ1-2
cdr3_aa: CAWSQGSGYTF
cdr3_nt: TGTGCCTGGTCACAGGGAAGCGGCTACACCTTC

clone_size: once
d_call: .
cdr3_length: 16
v_call: TRBV27
j_call: TRBJ1-5
cdr3_aa: CASSPRATQGNQPQHF
cdr3_nt: TGTGCCAGCAGTCCTCGAGCTACACAGGGTAATCAGCCCCAGCATTTT

clone_size: few
d_call: .
cdr3_length: 13
v_call: TRBV14
j_call: TRBJ2-5
cdr3_aa: CASQRGTQETQYF
cdr3_nt: TGTGCCAGCCAAAGGGGTACTCAAGAGACCCAGTACTTC

clone_size: .
d_call: .
cdr3_length: 13
v_call: TRBV6-5
j_call: TRBJ2-1
cdr3_aa: CASGRSVLNEQFF
cdr3_nt: TGTGCCAGCGGGAGATCGGTCTTAAATGAGCAGTTCTTC

clone_size: .
d_call: .
cdr3_length: 19
v_call: TRBV19
j_call: TRBJ1-5
cdr3_aa: CASSDQYPSPGSSYQPQHF
cdr3_nt: TGTGCCAGTAGTGACCAGTACCCGAGTCCAGGGAGCTCTTATCAGCCCCAGCATTTT

clone_size: .
d_call: .
cdr3_length: 15
v_call: TRBV2
j_call: TRBJ1-6
cdr3_aa: CASSLEGQFNSPLHF
cdr3_nt: TGTGCCAGCAGTCTCGAGGGACAATTTAATTCACCCCTCCACTTT

clone_size: once
d_call: TRBD2
cdr3_length: 15
v_call: TRBV3-1/TRBV3-2
j_call: TRBJ2-1
cdr3_aa: CASRVAGAGGNEQFF
cdr3_nt: TGTGCCAGCAGGGTAGCGGGGGCAGGGGGCAATGAGCAGTTCTTC

clone_size: .
d_call: TRBD1
cdr3_length: 16
v_call: TRBV6-1
j_call: TRBJ1-2
cdr3_aa: CASSEDSRQGGYGYTF
cdr3_nt: TGTGCCAGCAGTGAAGATTCGAGACAGGGAGGCTATGGCTACACCTTC

clone_size: .
d_call: .
cdr3_length: 14
v_call: TRBV11-3
j_call: TRBJ1-2
cdr3_aa: CASSLGVGPGGYTF
cdr3_nt: TGTGCCAGCAGCTTAGGGGTCGGGCCAGGAGGCTACACCTTC

clone_size: .
d_call: .
cdr3_length: 15
v_call: TRBV29-1
j_call: TRBJ1-2
cdr3_aa: CSVERWGGIDAGYTF
cdr3_nt: TGCAGCGTTGAAAGATGGGGGGGAATAGACGCAGGCTACACCTTC

clone_size: once
d_call: TRBD1
cdr3_length: 15
v_call: TRBV5-4
j_call: TRBJ1-1
cdr3_aa: CASSSGNRGVSEAFF
cdr3_nt: TGTGCCAGCAGCTCGGGTAACAGGGGCGTTTCTGAAGCTTTCTTT

clone_size: .
d_call: TRBD1
cdr3_length: 13
v_call: TRBV3-1/TRBV3-2
j_call: TRBJ1-2
cdr3_aa: CASSSTGNDGYTF
cdr3_nt: TGTGCCAGCAGCTCGACAGGGAATGATGGCTACACCTTC

clone_size: once
d_call: .
cdr3_length: 16
v_call: TRBV15
j_call: TRBJ2-2
cdr3_aa: CATSRDQATNTGELFF
cdr3_nt: TGTGCCACCAGCAGAGATCAGGCAACGAACACCGGGGAGCTGTTTTTT

clone_size: .
d_call: .
cdr3_length: 15
v_call: TRBV9
j_call: TRBJ1-5
cdr3_aa: CASSAGGLSNQPQHF
cdr3_nt: TGTGCCAGCAGCGCCGGGGGCCTTAGCAATCAGCCCCAGCATTTT

clone_size: .
d_call: .
cdr3_length: 15
v_call: TRBV7-3
j_call: TRBJ2-3
cdr3_aa: CASSLLGGRTDTQYF
cdr3_nt: TGTGCCAGCAGCTTATTAGGCGGTAGGACAGATACGCAGTATTTT

clone_size: .
d_call: .
cdr3_length: 13
v_call: TRBV5-1
j_call: TRBJ2-2
cdr3_aa: CASRLLEAGELFF
cdr3_nt: TGCGCCAGCAGACTACTAGAGGCCGGGGAGCTGTTTTTT

clone_size: .
d_call: .
cdr3_length: 14
v_call: TRBV7-2
j_call: TRBJ1-1
cdr3_aa: CASSLSLLSTEAFF
cdr3_nt: TGTGCCAGCAGCTTATCACTCCTGAGCACTGAAGCTTTCTTT

clone_size: .
d_call: TRBD2
cdr3_length: 14
v_call: TRBV30
j_call: TRBJ2-3
cdr3_aa: CAWSGAGGTDTQYF
cdr3_nt: TGTGCCTGGAGTGGAGCGGGAGGGACAGATACGCAGTATTTT

clone_size: .
d_call: .
cdr3_length: 15
v_call: TRBV11-3
j_call: TRBJ2-2
cdr3_aa: CASSLRSLVTGELFF
cdr3_nt: TGTGCCAGCAGCTTAAGGTCGCTGGTCACCGGGGAGCTGTTTTTT

clone_size: .
d_call: TRBD2
cdr3_length: 19
v_call: TRBV5-1
j_call: TRBJ2-2
cdr3_aa: CASSVRPGTSGGHTGELFF
cdr3_nt: TGCGCCAGCAGCGTCCGTCCCGGGACTAGCGGGGGGCACACCGGGGAGCTGTTTTTT

clone_size: once
d_call: .
cdr3_length: 15
v_call: TRBV7-3
j_call: TRBJ2-1
cdr3_aa: CASSLFAGVGNEQFF
cdr3_nt: TGTGCCAGCAGCTTATTCGCTGGGGTTGGCAATGAGCAGTTCTTC

clone_size: .
d_call: .
cdr3_length: 11
v_call: TRBV2
j_call: TRBJ1-5
cdr3_aa: CASGINQPQHF
cdr3_nt: TGTGCCAGCGGGATTAATCAGCCCCAGCATTTT

clone_size: .
d_call: TRBD1
cdr3_length: 12
v_call: TRBV10-3
j_call: TRBJ1-2
cdr3_aa: CAMRQGAAGYTF
cdr3_nt: TGTGCCATGCGCCAGGGGGCGGCTGGCTACACCTTC

clone_size: .
d_call: .
cdr3_length: 16
v_call: TRBV19
j_call: TRBJ2-2
cdr3_aa: CASSTPPPGHTGELFF
cdr3_nt: TGTGCCAGTAGTACACCCCCGCCGGGCCACACCGGGGAGCTGTTTTTT

clone_size: .
d_call: .
cdr3_length: 12
v_call: TRBV2
j_call: TRBJ1-2
cdr3_aa: CASNQFNYGYTF
cdr3_nt: TGTGCCAGCAACCAGTTTAACTATGGCTACACCTTC

clone_size: once
d_call: .
cdr3_length: 13
v_call: TRBV6-6
j_call: TRBJ1-4
cdr3_aa: CASRPGGDEKLFF
cdr3_nt: TGTGCCAGCAGACCCGGGGGGGATGAAAAACTGTTTTTT

clone_size: once
d_call: TRBD1
cdr3_length: 13
v_call: TRBV6-4
j_call: TRBJ2-3
cdr3_aa: CASSPQWDSTQYF
cdr3_nt: TGTGCCAGCAGCCCCCAGTGGGACAGTACGCAGTATTTT

clone_size: few
d_call: .
cdr3_length: 12
v_call: TRBV5-6
j_call: TRBJ1-2
cdr3_aa: CASSRTGPGYTF
cdr3_nt: TGTGCCAGCAGCCGGACGGGCCCTGGCTACACCTTC

clone_size: .
d_call: TRBD1
cdr3_length: 13
v_call: TRBV6-5
j_call: TRBJ1-5
cdr3_aa: CAGDRGRNQPQHF
cdr3_nt: TGTGCCGGCGACAGGGGTCGCAATCAGCCCCAGCATTTT

clone_size: .
d_call: .
cdr3_length: 15
v_call: TRBV24-1
j_call: TRBJ2-2
cdr3_aa: CATSPGDWNTGELFF
cdr3_nt: TGTGCCACCAGTCCTGGGGACTGGAACACCGGGGAGCTGTTTTTT

clone_size: .
d_call: .
cdr3_length: 16
v_call: TRBV4-1
j_call: TRBJ2-1
cdr3_aa: CASSQTPASPYNEQFF
cdr3_nt: TGCGCCAGCAGCCAAACCCCTGCATCCCCCTACAATGAGCAGTTCTTC

clone_size: .
d_call: .
cdr3_length: 11
v_call: TRBV21-1
j_call: TRBJ2-7
cdr3_aa: CASSKSNEQYF
cdr3_nt: TGTGCCAGCAGCAAGAGCAACGAGCAGTACTTC

clone_size: .
d_call: TRBD1
cdr3_length: 14
v_call: TRBV24-1
j_call: TRBJ1-1
cdr3_aa: CATSEIRDRSGAFF
cdr3_nt: TGTGCCACCAGTGAAATACGGGACAGGTCGGGAGCTTTCTTT

clone_size: .
d_call: TRBD1
cdr3_length: 16
v_call: TRBV13
j_call: TRBJ1-1
cdr3_aa: CASSLRDRGMNTEAFF
cdr3_nt: TGTGCCAGCAGCCTCCGGGACAGAGGAATGAACACTGAAGCTTTCTTT

clone_size: once
d_call: .
cdr3_length: 17
v_call: TRBV3-1/TRBV3-2
j_call: TRBJ1-1
cdr3_aa: CASSHSSRGGRGTEAFF
cdr3_nt: TGTGCCAGCAGCCACTCCTCTCGGGGGGGGCGTGGGACTGAAGCTTTCTTT

clone_size: .
d_call: TRBD1
cdr3_length: 14
v_call: TRBV5-8
j_call: TRBJ1-2
cdr3_aa: CASSPLDRGNGYTF
cdr3_nt: TGTGCCAGCAGCCCTCTGGACAGGGGGAATGGCTACACCTTC

clone_size: .
d_call: .
cdr3_length: 13
v_call: TRBV9
j_call: TRBJ2-1
cdr3_aa: CASSVGWSNEQFF
cdr3_nt: TGTGCCAGCAGCGTCGGATGGAGCAATGAGCAGTTCTTC

clone_size: .
d_call: .
cdr3_length: 14
v_call: TRBV9
j_call: TRBJ2-5
cdr3_aa: CASSPPDGQETQYF
cdr3_nt: TGTGCCAGCAGCCCCCCGGACGGCCAAGAGACCCAGTACTTC

clone_size: .
d_call: .
cdr3_length: 15
v_call: TRBV3-1/TRBV3-2
j_call: TRBJ1-2
cdr3_aa: CASSQGPFGNYGYTF
cdr3_nt: TGTGCCAGCAGCCAAGGACCTTTTGGGAACTATGGCTACACCTTC

clone_size: once
d_call: .
cdr3_length: 14
v_call: TRBV5-1
j_call: TRBJ1-6
cdr3_aa: CASSSDIRRSPLHF
cdr3_nt: TGCGCCAGCAGCTCGGACATCCGTCGTTCACCCCTCCACTTT